The following is a TCR beta chain sequence with its context. It has no known antigen specificity. It has no much larger one-base neighbor in the sample; base qualities were not kept. Distinct nucleotide sequences in the sample also encode this CDR3. Libraries were prepared through the immunoSEQ multiplex PCR assay. The published analysis was carried out like this. To diagnose cytomegalovirus status from the catalog of TCR beta chain sequences, a statistical classification framework was built. The clones in this table, taken by TCRdb from immuneACCESS, are in-frame only. Not every clone is retained; where verified, under half of the shortfall comes from an unresolved V gene, and the cause of the rest is unknown. V, J and clone size are taken as reported in that table, and D and trimming were inferred from the DNA itself. The sample table lists 180,000 or so clones, approximately 82% of them with a count of one. The ten largest clones represent 13% of the sample.

Looking up the germline V gene (reference sequence) yields CDR1 GTSNPN and CDR2 SVGIG. The V end gives up 8 bases and the J end 1 base, leaving 3 bases in the junction not matched to a gene. From cysteine to phenylalanine, the CDR3 is 13 amino acids long. Only the CDR3 part of the read is kept: 39 bases, read in frame from the first base. The donors were included in the validation cohort of around 120 subjects, a group kept apart from the roughly 690-subject first cohort. These data belong to a study of cytomegalovirus exposure and HLA in healthy donors (dated by TCRdb to between 2016 and 2019). Study-wide context: According to a later analysis, the approximately 120 validation repertoires were produced on the same platform as the roughly 600 repertoires of the first cohort. In addition to the first cohort of around 670 subjects, a separate validation cohort of about 120 different subjects was used. The study combined high-throughput TCR immunosequencing, statistical association of individual TCRs with disease status, and machine learning to predict cytomegalovirus infection status. The study aimed to test whether cataloging public T cell receptors could reveal signatures of past pathogen exposure.

Overall results and qualifications from the work: Subsequent analysis determined that TCRs grouped into clusters in the first cohort also showed a tendency toward co-occurrence across the 120 validation repertoires, and 85% to 95% of cluster scores exceeded 0. The study gave a list of under 200 TCR beta chains associated with cytomegalovirus. In vitro tests confirmed that a few of the cytomegalovirus-associated TCR beta chains recognize cytomegalovirus antigens. A later analysis had no HLA typing for the validation cohort, so co-occurrence there was scored across all 120 or so repertoires. Most TCR sequences were seen in very few donors, while some public TCRs were found in many individuals. The authors suggested that the approach could potentially be generalized to other disease states and immunological phenotypes. The classifier was reported to diagnose cytomegalovirus status with high specificity and sensitivity in both the original cohort and the validation cohort.

Sequenced: PBMCs. The chain was built from TRBV30 and TRBJ2-1; 9 central bases correspond to TRBD2. This clonotype originated in a woman in her 30s in good health and CMV-seropositive. For the CDR3, the sequence is CALSGSSYNEQFF. The nucleotides read TGTGCCCTTAGCGGGAGTTCCTACAATGAGCAGTTCTTC.